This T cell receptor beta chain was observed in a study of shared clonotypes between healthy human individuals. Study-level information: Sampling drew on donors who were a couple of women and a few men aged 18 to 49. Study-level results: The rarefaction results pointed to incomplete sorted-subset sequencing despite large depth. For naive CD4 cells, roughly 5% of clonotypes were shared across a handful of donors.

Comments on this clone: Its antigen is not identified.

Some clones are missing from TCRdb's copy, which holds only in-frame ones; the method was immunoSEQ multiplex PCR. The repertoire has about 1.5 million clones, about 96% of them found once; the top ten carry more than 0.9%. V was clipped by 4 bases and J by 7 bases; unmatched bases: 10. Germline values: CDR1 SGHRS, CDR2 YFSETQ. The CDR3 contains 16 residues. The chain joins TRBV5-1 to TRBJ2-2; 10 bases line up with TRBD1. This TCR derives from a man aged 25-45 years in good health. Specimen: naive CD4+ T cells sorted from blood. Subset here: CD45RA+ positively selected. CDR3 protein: CASSLLSGTGDGELFF. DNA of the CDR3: TGCGCCAGCAGCCTATTGTCCGGGACAGGGGACGGGGAGCTGTTTTTT.